What follows are 29 T cell receptor beta chains derived from one specimen sequenced in a study of T cell repertoires in cytomegalovirus infection. TCRdb re-derived calls from the reads in MiXCR, one entry per CDR3 protein. The sample includes hundreds of thousands of distinct CDR3 sequences, around 30% seen only once; the top ten take around a sixth. These receptors' antigens are unknown. The sequenced sample was cultured PBMCs, obtained from culture after CMV antigen stimulation. These receptors originate from a human donor in good health (CMV status not recorded). Some clones in this sample may be carry-over from other donors' samples.

The V call is TRBV2, the J call TRBJ2-1; maybe TRBD1 (6 bases). Germline lookup yields CDR1 SNHLY and CDR2 FYNNEI. The CDR3 sequence is 17 residues long. With 0 bases removed from V and 2 bases from J, the gap between germline ends came to 14 bases. Written as DNA, the CDR3 is TGTGCCAGCAGTGAAGCGCTTTGGGCAGGGGCCTACAATGAGCAGTTCTTC. Translated, it gives CASSEALWAGAYNEQFF.

The V gene is TRBV10-3, the J gene TRBJ1-1, with D possibly being TRBD1 (5 bases). Trimming cost V 2 bases and J 6 bases, with 16 bases left between them. This CDR3 region has 15 residues. Germline-derived CDR1 and CDR2 are ENHRY and SYGVKD. In DNA, the CDR3 is TGTGCCATCAGTGAGAGAACGGGGGGGAAGGCTGAAGCTTTCTTT. Translation gives CAISERTGGKAEAFF.

The rearrangement links TRBV5-1 to TRBJ1-6; D gene unclear. Germline CDR1 and CDR2: SGHRS and YFSETQ. This CDR3 spans 16 amino acids. The V end was cut by 4 bases, the J end by 8 bases, with 19 bases between. The DNA for the CDR3 is TGCGCCAGCAGCCCAAGATCGGGCGGGAGACATTCACCCCTCCACTTT. This translates into CASSPRSGGRHSPLHF.

The rearrangement joins TRBV24-1 to TRBJ2-5; 7 nucleotides agree with TRBD1. In germline, CDR1 is KGHDR, CDR2 SFDVKD. CDR3 size: 13 residues. V gave up 4 bases and J gave up 5 bases; unmatched junction bases: 3. The chain's CDR3 is CATSDSGGETQYF. In DNA form, the CDR3 reads TGTGCCACCAGTGACTCAGGGGGTGAGACCCAGTACTTC.

This clonotype was seen only a few times. The V gene is TRBV6-5, the J gene TRBJ1-5; D is undetermined. Trimming removed 5 bases from V and 6 bases from J, with 17 bases in between. Germline V CDR1 and CDR2: MNHEY, SVGAGI. The CDR3 loop spans 15 amino acids. This CDR3 is CASSPSGRRGQPQHF. The DNA of the CDR3 is TGTGCCAGCAGTCCTTCGGGCCGGAGAGGTCAGCCCCAGCATTTT.

This clonotype was seen a single time. The chain combines TRBV20-1 with TRBJ1-6; perhaps TRBD1 as D (6 bases). The CDR3 is 13 amino acids. Germline V gives CDR1 DFQATT, CDR2 SNEGSKA (reference sequence). The V end was cut by 3 bases, the J end by 7 bases, with 10 bases between. CDR3 nucleotides: TGCAGTGCTAGTTCGGACAGAAATTCACCCCTCCACTTT. Its protein is CSASSDRNSPLHF.

This clonotype was observed a handful of times. The rearrangement uses TRBV23-1 and TRBJ2-4; perhaps TRBD2 as D (5 bases). TRBV23-1 is filed as an ORF, its function uncertain. V was clipped by 0 bases and J by 8 bases, with 20 bases between them. The CDR3 has 17 amino acids. CDR3 DNA: TGCGCCAGCAGTCAATCGAGGCCTACTAGGCGCCAGGACATTCAGTACTTC. As protein: CASSQSRPTRRQDIQYF.

The V call is TRBV20-1, the J call TRBJ1-1, with 9 bases matching TRBD1. The ends lost 3 bases at V and 5 bases at J; junction bases unmatched: 13. CDR1 is DFQATT, CDR2 SNEGSKA, per germline (reference sequence). The CDR3 runs to 16 residues. The CDR3 sequence is CSARMGQGSPWTEAFF. In DNA form, the CDR3 reads TGCAGTGCTAGGATGGGACAGGGTAGCCCCTGGACTGAAGCTTTCTTT.

The table lists this clonotype with a few counts. The V and J genes are TRBV7-2 and TRBJ2-7, with 8 nucleotides matching TRBD2. The CDR3 spans 16 residues. Per germline, CDR1 SGHTA and CDR2 FQGNSA. J was trimmed by 3 bases and V by 1 base; bases with no gene match: 8. CDR3 loop: CASSLENVAGFYEQYF. The CDR3 DNA is TGTGCCAGCAGCTTAGAAAATGTAGCGGGATTCTACGAGCAGTACTTC.

Many counts were recorded for this clonotype. The chain links TRBV6-2 or TRBV6-3 to TRBJ1-2; D possibly corresponds to TRBD1 (5 bases). The germline CDR1 and CDR2 sequences are MNHEY and SVGEGT. This CDR3 has 17 residues. Trimming took off 4 bases at V and 0 bases at J, with 18 bases between the two ends. The CDR3 DNA follows: TGTGCCAGCAGTTCGCCGGGACGGGGAATAGCTAACTATGGCTACACCTTC. It is translated as CASSSPGRGIANYGYTF.

The chain carries TRBV7-2 and TRBJ2-1; D could derive from TRBD1 or TRBD2 (5 bases each). Trimming removed 1 base from V and 10 bases from J, with 11 bases in between. Germline V CDR1 and CDR2: SGHTA, FQGNSA. CDR3 length equals 13 residues. In DNA, the CDR3 is TGTGCCAGCAGCTTAGTGGGGACGGGCGAGCAGTTCTTC. Protein product: CASSLVGTGEQFF. Complete variable domain (other parts from reference TRBV7-2 and TRBJ2-1): GAGVSQSPSNKVTEKGKDVELRCDPISGHTALYWYRQSLGQGLEFLIYFQGNSAPDKSGLPSDRFSAERTGGSVSTLTIQRTQQEDSAVYLCASSLVGTGEQFFGPGTRLTVL.

The CDR3 sequence is CAASRDRLRELFF. The CDR3 DNA is TGTGCCGCGAGCCGGGACAGGCTCCGGGAGCTGTTTTTT. The V and J genes are TRBV7-9 and TRBJ2-2; 8 positions match TRBD1. The CDR3 runs 13 residues. CDR1 and CDR2 (germline): SEHNR, FQNEAQ (reference sequence). Trimming at V came to 11 bases and at J to 9 bases, leaving 11 bases not matched to a gene.

This clonotype was counted between two and nine times. V gene TRBV20-1 combines with J gene TRBJ2-5, with TRBD2 matching over 7 bases. Germline V gives CDR1 DFQATT, CDR2 SNEGSKA (reference sequence). This CDR3 contains 14 residues. The V segment lost 4 bases and the J segment 4 bases; nucleotides outside the gene matches: 9. CDR3 region: CSAIGMTGGETQYF. The CDR3 coding sequence is TGCAGTGCTATCGGGATGACGGGGGGAGAGACCCAGTACTTC.

The chain has TRBV12-3 or TRBV12-4 and TRBJ1-2, with D possibly TRBD1 on 6 matching bases. CDR3 length: 15 amino acids. Trimming removed 6 bases at V and 1 base at J, with 15 bases between. The CDR3 DNA follows: TGTGCCAGCAGATCACGAGGGGGGGATAACTATGGCTACACCTTC. It specifies CASRSRGGDNYGYTF.

This clonotype was detected only a few times. The chain employs TRBV7-2 and TRBJ2-2; maybe TRBD2 (6 bases). Per germline, CDR1 SGHTA and CDR2 FQGNSA. V was trimmed by 1 base and J by 8 bases, leaving 17 bases between them. The CDR3 is 16 residues long. The CDR3 spells CASSLVGGLSVGELFF. CDR3 bases: TGTGCCAGCAGCTTAGTGGGAGGACTTTCCGTGGGGGAGCTGTTTTTT.

The chain links TRBV12-3 or TRBV12-4 to TRBJ2-5, with 8 positions matching TRBD2. The junction had 4 bases not matched to a gene; V was cut back by 7 bases and J by 3 bases. The CDR3 loop spans 13 amino acids. Here the CDR3 DNA reads TGTGCCAGCACCCCGACTAGCGAAGAGACCCAGTACTTC. Translating gives CASTPTSEETQYF.

This chain connects TRBV20-1 to TRBJ2-7, with 8 positions matching TRBD2. This CDR3 is built from 14 residues. Germline V gene sequence: CDR1 DFQATT, CDR2 SNEGSKA (reference sequence). The trim removed 0 bases at V and 5 bases at J, leaving 6 bases unmatched. The CDR3 DNA reads as TGCAGTGCTAGAGAGAGCGGGAGTTTTAACGAGCAGTACTTC. It yields the protein CSARESGSFNEQYF.

The chain couples TRBV6-1 to TRBJ2-7; 7 bases are shared with TRBD2. The CDR3 extends over 18 amino acids. Losses at the gene ends were 5 bases for V and 0 bases for J; bases not matched to a gene: 16. Germline CDR1 and CDR2: MNHNS and SASEGT. CDR3 nucleotides: TGTGCCAGCAGTCCATTCCCCGGGGGGACTTCCTACTCCTACGAGCAGTACTTC. It translates to CASSPFPGGTSYSYEQYF.

This sequence joins TRBV6-1 and TRBJ2-5, with D perhaps TRBD1 (6 bases). Germline CDR1 and CDR2: MNHNS and SASEGT. This CDR3 is 15 amino acids long. Trimming removed 6 bases at V and 4 bases at J, with 18 bases between. In DNA form, the CDR3 reads TGTGCCAGCAGGGACAGCCCAACCTACGGAGAGACCCAGTACTTC. This sequence encodes CASRDSPTYGETQYF.

This clonotype appeared many times. This chain uses TRBV12-3 or TRBV12-4 with TRBJ1-1; TRBD1 aligns across 9 bases. The ends lost 4 bases at V and 3 bases at J; junction bases unmatched: 0. The length of the CDR3 is 13 residues. Here the CDR3 DNA reads TGTGCCAGCAGTTGGACAGGGGACACTGAAGCTTTCTTT. Its translation: CASSWTGDTEAFF.

The chain combines TRBV12-3 or TRBV12-4 with TRBJ1-2, with a possible D match to TRBD1 (6 bases). The CDR3 has 12 residues. V dropped 7 bases and J dropped 7 bases, with 13 bases sitting between them. The CDR3 DNA follows: TGTGCCAGCACCCCCGGGGGCTCTGGCTACACCTTC. This codes for CASTPGGSGYTF.

This clonotype has more than one count but fewer than ten. The V and J genes are TRBV12-3 or TRBV12-4 and TRBJ2-7; D unclear. V was clipped by 3 bases and J by 6 bases, with 12 bases between them. This CDR3 is 13 amino acids long. Written as DNA, the CDR3 is TGTGCCAGCAGTTTTAGATCACCTTTCGAGCAGTACTTC. This encodes CASSFRSPFEQYF.

This clonotype was detected only a few times. The rearrangement joins TRBV6-5 to TRBJ2-1; TRBD2 matches at 9 bases. The CDR3 runs to 12 residues. Trimming cost V 6 bases and J 12 bases; bases outside gene matches: 6. Germline lookup yields CDR1 MNHEY and CDR2 SVGAGI. CDR3 protein: CASRTSGISQFF. CDR3 coding DNA: TGTGCCAGCAGGACTAGCGGCATTTCGCAGTTCTTC.

The chain is built from TRBV19 and TRBJ1-5, with D uncertain. The CDR3 is made up of 15 amino acids. V lost 5 bases and J 0 bases, leaving 11 bases between the germline ends. Germline V CDR1 and CDR2: LNHDA, SQIVND (reference sequence). CDR3 loop: CASSHTRNSNQPQHF. Written as DNA, the CDR3 is TGTGCCAGTAGTCATACAAGAAATAGCAATCAGCCCCAGCATTTT.

The V call is TRBV5-6, the J call TRBJ1-1, with 8 positions matching TRBD1. Germline CDR1 is SGHDT and CDR2 is YYEEEE. The CDR3 has 13 amino acids. With 3 bases clipped from V and 6 bases from J, the junction kept 4 bases outside the gene matches. The CDR3 sequence: CASSWGQAPEAFF. The CDR3 DNA sequence: TGTGCCAGCAGCTGGGGACAGGCCCCTGAAGCTTTCTTT.

The rearrangement uses TRBV2 and TRBJ1-1; possible D gene TRBD1, 5 bases. CDR1 and CDR2 from the germline V gene are SNHLY and FYNNEI. The length of the CDR3 is 13 residues. V lost 6 bases and J 2 bases, leaving 10 bases between the germline ends. This chain's CDR3 is CASRPGTNTEAFF. As DNA, the CDR3 is TGTGCCAGCAGGCCTGGGACTAACACTGAAGCTTTCTTT.

This clonotype has a handful of counts. The chain carries TRBV9 and TRBJ2-2, with 7 bases matching TRBD2. Germline V gene lookup returns CDR1 SGDLS and CDR2 YYNGEE. The CDR3 spans 10 residues. The CDR3 bases are TGTGCGTCGGGAGGCGGGGAGCTGTTTTTT. This translates into CASGGGELFF. The full variable domain, completed using reference TRBV9 and TRBJ2-2, is DSGVTQTPKHLITATGQRVTLRCSPRSGDLSVYWYQQSLDQGLQFLIQYYNGEERAKGNILERFSAQQFPDLHSELNLSSLELGDSALYFCASGGGELFFGEGSRLTVL.

This chain uses TRBV19 with TRBJ2-1; D gene ambiguous. The ends were cut back, 3 bases at V and 8 bases at J, with 17 bases in the middle. This CDR3 region has 15 residues. Germline V gene data show CDR1 as LNHDA and CDR2 as SQIVND (reference sequence). DNA of the CDR3: TGTGCCAGTAGTATGGAATTCTGGCAGTCGGATGAGCAGTTCTTC. Translated, it gives CASSMEFWQSDEQFF.

This clonotype was counted between two and nine times. The chain carries TRBV28 and TRBJ2-3; 8 bases match TRBD2. Germline lookup yields CDR1 MDHEN and CDR2 SYDVKM. CDR3 length: 15 residues. The V gene end was trimmed by 5 bases and the J gene end by 8 bases; junction bases not matched to a gene: 12. The chain's CDR3 is CASSPPASAGGTQYF. CDR3 nucleotides: TGTGCCAGCAGTCCGCCCGCTAGTGCGGGAGGTACGCAGTATTTT.